Below, 7 T cell receptor beta chains from the same sample are listed, as sequenced in a study of cytomegalovirus exposure and HLA in healthy donors. Generated by immunoSEQ multiplex PCR, the TCRdb table keeps only in-frame clones and is missing some. In the table there are about 360,000 clones, just over 85% of which are singletons. Input material: PBMCs. These receptors were taken from a woman between 18 and 30 years old in good health and CMV-seronegative.

The chain joins TRBV19 to TRBJ1-2; D call uncertain. From germline, CDR1 is LNHDA and CDR2 SQIVND (reference sequence). The ends were cut back, 4 bases at V and 0 bases at J, with 15 bases in the middle. This CDR3 region has 16 residues. The CDR3 is CASSTGHVGANYGYTF. CDR3 coding DNA: TGTGCCAGTAGTACCGGTCATGTTGGAGCTAACTATGGCTACACCTTC.

The V and J genes are TRBV19 and TRBJ1-5; D is perhaps TRBD1 (5 bases). This CDR3 is built from 14 residues. Trimming removed 7 bases from V and 6 bases from J, with 16 bases in between. CDR1 and CDR2 from the germline V gene are LNHDA and SQIVND (reference sequence). The CDR3 sequence: CASNLGGSRQPQHF. The CDR3 DNA is TGTGCCAGTAACCTCGGGGGTTCTCGTCAGCCCCAGCATTTT.

The chain is built from TRBV1 and TRBJ2-5; the D call of TRBD2 is as the table states it, not checked on the DNA. TRBV1 is listed as a pseudogene. CDR3 length equals 16 residues. CDR3 protein: CTSSPSGREAQETQYF. The CDR3 DNA follows: TGCACCAGCAGCCCTAGTGGGCGGGAGGCACAAGAGACCCAGTACTTC.

The V and J genes are TRBV5-4 and TRBJ2-1; D perhaps matches TRBD2 (5 bases). With 5 bases removed from V and 3 bases from J, the gap between germline ends came to 6 bases. This CDR3 is built from 12 residues. CDR1 and CDR2 (germline): SGHNT, YYREEE (reference sequence). In DNA form, the CDR3 reads TGTGCCAGCAGTCGGGGCTACAATGAGCAGTTCTTC. It is translated as CASSRGYNEQFF.

This clone was detected once. The chain links TRBV2 to TRBJ1-1, with D possibly being TRBD1 (5 bases). The germline V gene has CDR1 SNHLY and CDR2 FYNNEI. The CDR3 sequence is 16 residues long. Between the trimmed V and J ends, which lost 4 bases and 0 bases, there was a span of 15 bases. The DNA of the CDR3 is TGTGCCAGCAGTGTGTCGGGGGATGGGATGAACACTGAAGCTTTCTTT. It translates to CASSVSGDGMNTEAFF. The full variable domain, in which reference TRBV2 and TRBJ1-1 provide the parts outside the CDR3, is EPEVTQTPSHQVTQMGQEVILRCVPISNHLYFYWYRQILGQKVEFLVSFYNNEISEKSEIFDDQFSVERPDGSNFTLKIRSTKLEDSAMYFCASSVSGDGMNTEAFFGQGTRLTVV.

DNA of the CDR3: TGTGCCAGCAGTTTTAGAGTCGGCGGGGAGCTGTTTTTT. Translation: CASSFRVGGELFF. The chain employs TRBV25-1 and TRBJ2-2; D is unresolved. The germline V gene has CDR1 MGHDK and CDR2 SYGVNS. The CDR3 extends over 13 amino acids. Trimming took off 5 bases at V and 7 bases at J, with 11 bases between the two ends.

The chain links TRBV7-9 to TRBJ2-1; no clear D. The V and J ends lost 3 bases and 6 bases respectively, with 12 bases between them. The CDR3 covers 14 residues. Germline CDR1 is SEHNR and CDR2 is FQNEAQ (reference sequence). CDR3 protein: CASSLGGLGNEQFF. The CDR3 DNA sequence: TGTGCCAGCAGCTTGGGTGGGCTTGGCAATGAGCAGTTCTTC. The whole variable domain, filled in from reference TRBV7-9 and TRBJ2-1, reads DTGVSQNPRHKITKRGQNVTFRCDPISEHNRLYWYRQTLGQGPEFLTYFQNEAQLEKSRLLSDRFSAERPKGSFSTLEIQRTEQGDSAMYLCASSLGGLGNEQFFGPGTRLTVL.